The sequence of this TCR beta chain was determined in a study of T cell responses to AZD1222 COVID-19 vaccine. Measured with immunoSEQ multiplex PCR; TCRdb has only the in-frame clones, and not every one. The sample includes 150,000 to 200,000 clones, 85% to 95% of them seen just once. The CDR3 covers 15 residues. V was shortened by 3 bases and J by 4 bases, with 12 bases between the two germline ends. Germline V gene data show CDR1 as LGHDT and CDR2 as YNNKEL (reference sequence). This chain connects TRBV3-1 (or the pseudogene TRBV3-2) to TRBJ1-4; D is possibly TRBD1 (6 bases). This sequence originates from an adult in good health. Sequenced material: peripheral blood, taken on day 0 of AZD1222 vaccination. In DNA form, the CDR3 reads TGTGCCAGCAGCCAGGGTGACAGGATTAATGAAAAACTGTTTTTT. It translates to CASSQGDRINEKLFF.